Listed below are T cell receptor beta chains from one sample, sequenced in a study of blood T cell repertoires in COVID-19. Only in-frame clones appear in the TCRdb table, and some are missing; sequencing was by immunoSEQ multiplex PCR. There are about 310,000 clones in the sample; 80% to 90% occur only once, and 1% lies in the top ten. What was sequenced was peripheral blood. The origin of the receptors is a man in his fifties with active or convalescent COVID-19. Each CDR3 is given with its conserved first and last residue. The D gene is left open where the match is weak. The size field is filled for only some rows; it gives once, few, many or a size class.

j_call v_call clone_size d_call cdr3_nt cdr3_aa
TRBJ1-3 TRBV5-4 . . TGTGCCAGCAGCCAAGGGAGCTCTGGAAACACCATATATTTT CASSQGSSGNTIYF
TRBJ2-4 TRBV6-2/TRBV6-3 . . TGTGCCAGCAGTTACTCGATGTTCGAGAGCAAAAACATTCAGTACTTC CASSYSMFESKNIQYF
TRBJ2-7 TRBV7-2 . . TGTGCCAGCAGCTTCGGCGGGACGTTCTCCTACGAGCAGTACTTC CASSFGGTFSYEQYF
TRBJ1-2 TRBV11-3 . . TGTGCCAGCAGCTTAGGGAGGGTTACAAATGGCTACACCTTC CASSLGRVTNGYTF
TRBJ1-1 TRBV4-2 . . TGTGCCAGCAGCCAAGAAACGGGGAGGGAAGCTTTCTTT CASSQETGREAFF
TRBJ2-1 TRBV6-5 few TRBD1 TGTGCCAGCAGTCTACAGGGGGCCTACAATGAGCAGTTCTTC CASSLQGAYNEQFF
TRBJ1-2 TRBV6-2/TRBV6-3 . . TGTGCCAGCAGCCCAATAGACACGGATGGCTACACCTTC CASSPIDTDGYTF
TRBJ2-1 TRBV3-1/TRBV3-2 . TRBD2 TGTGCCAGCAGCCAAGGCCTAGCGGGCCGCAATGAGCAGTTCTTC CASSQGLAGRNEQFF
TRBJ2-5 TRBV2 . . TGTGCCAGCAGTTGGACAAAGACCCAGTACTTC CASSWTKTQYF
TRBJ2-7 TRBV21-1 . . TGTGCCAGCAGCAAAAGTGGTGGGCAGCGGCAGTACTACGAGCAGTACTTC CASSKSGGQRQYYEQYF
TRBJ2-3 TRBV7-3 . . TGTGCCAGCAGCTTAATTAGTGGAGATACGCAGTATTTT CASSLISGDTQYF
TRBJ2-1 TRBV2 . . TGTGCCAGCAGAGGGAGGGGGACCTACAATGAGCAGTTCTTC CASRGRGTYNEQFF
TRBJ1-4 TRBV27 . . TGTGCCAGCAGTGCAAAGTTAACAGGGATCCGTGGTGAAAAACTGTTTTTT CASSAKLTGIRGEKLFF
TRBJ1-2 TRBV5-1 . . TGCGCCAGCAGCCCCGGGGGTTCAGCTAACTATGGCTACACCTTC CASSPGGSANYGYTF
TRBJ1-3 TRBV6-6 . . TGTGCCAGCAGTTTAGTACGGGACACCATATATTTT CASSLVRDTIYF
TRBJ2-5 TRBV24-1 . . TGTGCCACCAGTGATTCAAGGCGGGGAAGAGAGACCCAGTACTTC CATSDSRRGRETQYF
TRBJ1-2 TRBV19 . . TGTGCCAGTCGGGACTATGGCTACACCTTC CASRDYGYTF
TRBJ1-2 TRBV5-1 few TRBD1 TGCGCCAGCAGACGGGACAGAGATACTAACTATGGCTACACCTTC CASRRDRDTNYGYTF
TRBJ2-6 TRBV5-1 . . TGCGCCAGCAGCTTGCAGCGTACTGGGGCCAACGTCCTGACTTTC CASSLQRTGANVLTF
TRBJ1-2 TRBV7-3 . TRBD1 TGTGCCAGCAGCTCCGGGGGAACAGGGGGCACCTATGGCTACACCTTC CASSSGGTGGTYGYTF
TRBJ1-4 TRBV28 . TRBD1 TGTGCCAGCAGTTTAGGGACAGCCTTGGCAACTAATGAAAAACTGTTTTTT CASSLGTALATNEKLFF
TRBJ2-7 TRBV15 once . TGTGCCACCAGCAGAGATATCGCGAACGAGCAGTACTTC CATSRDIANEQYF
TRBJ2-3 TRBV11-1 once TRBD1 TGTGCCAGCAGCCCGGGACAGGGTAGCACAGATACGCAGTATTTT CASSPGQGSTDTQYF
TRBJ1-6 TRBV11-2 . TRBD1 TGTGCCAGCAGCCGTAGACAGGGGGGTAATTCACCCCTCCACTTT CASSRRQGGNSPLHF
TRBJ2-1 TRBV5-1 . TRBD2 TGCGCCAGCTACGCTAGCGGGGGCTACAATGAGCAGTTCTTC CASYASGGYNEQFF
TRBJ2-7 TRBV7-2 . . TGTGCCAGCAGCTTAGCGCCCGGTTCCTACGAGCAGTACTTC CASSLAPGSYEQYF
TRBJ1-5 TRBV10-3 . . TGTGCCATCAGTGATAGGGAACCGGAGGATCAGCCCCAGCATTTT CAISDREPEDQPQHF
TRBJ1-6 TRBV6-6 . . TGTGCCAGCAGTTACGGCCCCGATTCACCCCTCCACTTT CASSYGPDSPLHF
TRBJ2-3 TRBV28 . . TGTGCCAGTGTCGTGGGGGGAGAGACGGGCACAGATACGCAGTATTTT CASVVGGETGTDTQYF
TRBJ2-7 TRBV5-5 . . TGTGCCAGCAGCTTGGACAGGCCCTCCTACGAGCAGTACTTC CASSLDRPSYEQYF
TRBJ1-1 TRBV28 . . TGTGCCAGCAGCCCCGATGGTAACAGATTGAACACTGAAGCTTTCTTT CASSPDGNRLNTEAFF
TRBJ1-2 TRBV10-1 . . TGCGCCAGCAGCCGACAGAGAGACTATGGCTACACCTTC CASSRQRDYGYTF
TRBJ1-5 TRBV10-3 . TRBD1 TGTGCCATCGGGAAGGGACAGTCCAATCAGCCCCAGCATTTT CAIGKGQSNQPQHF
TRBJ1-6 TRBV12-3/TRBV12-4 once . TGTGCCAGCAGTCAGAATGATTCACCCCTCCACTTT CASSQNDSPLHF
TRBJ2-3 TRBV4-2 . . TGTGCCAGCAGCCTAGAGTCAGGAAACCTCGCAGATACGCAGTATTTT CASSLESGNLADTQYF
TRBJ1-5 TRBV20-1 few . TGCAGTGCTAGTTACAGCTACAATCAGCCCCAGCATTTT CSASYSYNQPQHF
TRBJ2-4 TRBV3-1/TRBV3-2 . . TGTGCCAGCAGCCTGAAAGAGGGAGCGGACATTCAGTACTTC CASSLKEGADIQYF
TRBJ1-1 TRBV7-2 . . TGTGCCAGCAGCCCCACGCCGCGGGGGTTCCAAGCTTTCTTT CASSPTPRGFQAFF
TRBJ1-6 TRBV27 once . TGTGCCAGCAGTTTATCGAGAGGGAGCTCCTATAATTCACCCCTCCACTTT CASSLSRGSSYNSPLHF
TRBJ2-5 TRBV19 . TRBD1 TGTGCCAGTAGCAAAGCGGACAGGGGGCGGGAGACCCAGTACTTC CASSKADRGRETQYF